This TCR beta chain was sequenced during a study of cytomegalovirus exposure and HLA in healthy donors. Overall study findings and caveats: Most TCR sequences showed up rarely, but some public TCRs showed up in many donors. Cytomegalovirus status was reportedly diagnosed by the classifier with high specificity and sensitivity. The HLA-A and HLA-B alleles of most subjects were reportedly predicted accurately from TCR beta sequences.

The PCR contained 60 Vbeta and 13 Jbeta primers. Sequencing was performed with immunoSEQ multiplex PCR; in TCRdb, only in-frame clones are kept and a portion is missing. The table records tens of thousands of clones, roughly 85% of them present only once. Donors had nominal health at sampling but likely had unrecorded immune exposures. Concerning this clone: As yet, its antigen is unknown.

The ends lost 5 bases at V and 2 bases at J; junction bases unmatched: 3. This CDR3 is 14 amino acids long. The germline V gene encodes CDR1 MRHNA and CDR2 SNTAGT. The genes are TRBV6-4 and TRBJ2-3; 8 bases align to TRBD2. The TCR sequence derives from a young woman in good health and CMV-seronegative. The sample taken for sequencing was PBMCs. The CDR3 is CASSLTSDTDTQYF. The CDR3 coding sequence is TGTGCCAGCAGTCTGACTAGCGACACAGATACGCAGTATTTT.